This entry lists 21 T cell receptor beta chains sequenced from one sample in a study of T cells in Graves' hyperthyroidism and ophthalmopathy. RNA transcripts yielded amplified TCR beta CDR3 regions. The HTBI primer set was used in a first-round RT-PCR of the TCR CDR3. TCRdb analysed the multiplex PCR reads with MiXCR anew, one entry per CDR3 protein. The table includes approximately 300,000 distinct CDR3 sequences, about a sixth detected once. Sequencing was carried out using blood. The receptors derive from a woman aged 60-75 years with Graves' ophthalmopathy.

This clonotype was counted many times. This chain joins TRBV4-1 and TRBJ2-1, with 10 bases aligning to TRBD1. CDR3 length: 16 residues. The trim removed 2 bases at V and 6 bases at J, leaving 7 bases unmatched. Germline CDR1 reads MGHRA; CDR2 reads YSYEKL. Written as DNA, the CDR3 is TGCGCCAGCAGCCAACCCGGGACAGGGGCCATCAATGAGCAGTTCTTC. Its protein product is CASSQPGTGAINEQFF.

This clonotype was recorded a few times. The CDR3 region is CASSTTSGNYNEQFF. CDR3 sequence (DNA): TGTGCCAGTAGTACGACTAGCGGAAACTACAATGAGCAGTTCTTC. The chain employs TRBV19 and TRBJ2-1; 9 nucleotides line up with TRBD2. The CDR3 runs 15 residues. The V segment lost 4 bases and the J segment 3 bases; nucleotides outside the gene matches: 4. The germline CDR1 and CDR2 sequences are LNHDA and SQIVND (reference sequence).

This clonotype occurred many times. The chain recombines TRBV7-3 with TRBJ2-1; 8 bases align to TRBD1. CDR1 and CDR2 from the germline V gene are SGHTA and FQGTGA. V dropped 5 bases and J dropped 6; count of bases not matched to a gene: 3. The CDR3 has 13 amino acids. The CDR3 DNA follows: TGTGCCAGCAGCACAGGGGGGAGCAATGAGCAGTTCTTC. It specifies CASSTGGSNEQFF.

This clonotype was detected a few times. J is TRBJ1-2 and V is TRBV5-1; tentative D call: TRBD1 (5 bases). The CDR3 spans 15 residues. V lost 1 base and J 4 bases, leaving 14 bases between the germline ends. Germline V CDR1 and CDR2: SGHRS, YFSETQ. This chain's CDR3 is CASSLFPGDSYGYTF. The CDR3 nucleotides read TGCGCCAGCAGCTTGTTTCCGGGGGATTCCTATGGCTACACCTTC.

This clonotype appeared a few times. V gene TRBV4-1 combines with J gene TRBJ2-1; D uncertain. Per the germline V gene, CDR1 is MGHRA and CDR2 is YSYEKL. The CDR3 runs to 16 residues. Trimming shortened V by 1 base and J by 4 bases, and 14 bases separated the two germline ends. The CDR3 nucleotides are TGCGCCAGCAGCCAAGTAACGGTGTCAAGGTACAATGAGCAGTTCTTC. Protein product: CASSQVTVSRYNEQFF.

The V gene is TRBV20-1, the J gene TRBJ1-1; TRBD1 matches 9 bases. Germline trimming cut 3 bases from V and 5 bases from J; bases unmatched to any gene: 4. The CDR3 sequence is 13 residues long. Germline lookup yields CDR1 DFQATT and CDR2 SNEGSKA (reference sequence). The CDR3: CSASRDRETEAFF. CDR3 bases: TGCAGTGCTAGTAGGGACAGGGAGACTGAAGCTTTCTTT.

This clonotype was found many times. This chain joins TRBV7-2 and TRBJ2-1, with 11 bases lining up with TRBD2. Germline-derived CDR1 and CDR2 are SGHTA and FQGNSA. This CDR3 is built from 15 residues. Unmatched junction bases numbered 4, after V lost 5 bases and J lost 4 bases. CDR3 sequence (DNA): TGTGCCAGCAGCCAACTAGCGGGAGCTTACAATGAGCAGTTCTTC. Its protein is CASSQLAGAYNEQFF. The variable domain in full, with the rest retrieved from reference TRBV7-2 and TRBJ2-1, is GAGVSQSPSNKVTEKGKDVELRCDPISGHTALYWYRQSLGQGLEFLIYFQGNSAPDKSGLPSDRFSAERTGGSVSTLTIQRTQQEDSAVYLCASSQLAGAYNEQFFGPGTRLTVL.

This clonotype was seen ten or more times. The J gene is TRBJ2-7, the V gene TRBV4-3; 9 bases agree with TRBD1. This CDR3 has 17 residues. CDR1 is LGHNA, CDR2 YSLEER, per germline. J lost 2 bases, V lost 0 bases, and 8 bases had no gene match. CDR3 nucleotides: TGCGCCAGCAGCCAAGAATTCAGCGGGACAGGGACCTACGAGCAGTACTTC. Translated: CASSQEFSGTGTYEQYF.

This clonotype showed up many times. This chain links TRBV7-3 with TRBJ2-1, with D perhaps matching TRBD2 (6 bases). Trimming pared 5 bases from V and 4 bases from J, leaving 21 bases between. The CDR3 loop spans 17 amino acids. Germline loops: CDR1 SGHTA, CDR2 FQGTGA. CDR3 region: CASSQSPAGRDYNEQFF. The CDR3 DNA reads TGTGCCAGCAGCCAAAGTCCCGCGGGGCGGGATTACAATGAGCAGTTCTTC.

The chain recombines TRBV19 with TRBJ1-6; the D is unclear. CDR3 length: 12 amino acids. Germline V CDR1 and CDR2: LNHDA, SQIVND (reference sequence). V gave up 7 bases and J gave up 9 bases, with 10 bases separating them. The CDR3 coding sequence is TGTGCCAGTACACGGGGTAGTTCACCCCTCCACTTT. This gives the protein CASTRGSSPLHF.

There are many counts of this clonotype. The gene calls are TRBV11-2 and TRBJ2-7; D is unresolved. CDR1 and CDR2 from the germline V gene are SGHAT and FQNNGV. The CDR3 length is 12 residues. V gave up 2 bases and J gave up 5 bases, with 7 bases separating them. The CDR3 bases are TGTGCCAGCAGCTTAATCAATAACGAGCAGTACTTC. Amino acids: CASSLINNEQYF.

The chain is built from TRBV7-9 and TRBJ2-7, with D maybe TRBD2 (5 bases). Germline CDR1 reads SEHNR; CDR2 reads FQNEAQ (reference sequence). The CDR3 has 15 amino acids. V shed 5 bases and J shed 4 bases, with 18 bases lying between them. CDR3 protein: CASSQTDGVGYEQYF. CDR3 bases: TGTGCCAGCAGCCAAACCGACGGGGTAGGGTACGAGCAGTACTTC.

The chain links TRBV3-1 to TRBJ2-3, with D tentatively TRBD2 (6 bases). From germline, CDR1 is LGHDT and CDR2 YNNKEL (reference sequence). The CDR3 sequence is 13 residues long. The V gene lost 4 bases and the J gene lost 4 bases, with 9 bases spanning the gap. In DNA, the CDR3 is TGTGCCAGCAGCCCGGGAGACCCAGATACGCAGTATTTT. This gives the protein CASSPGDPDTQYF.

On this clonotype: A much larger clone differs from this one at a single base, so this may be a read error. The CDR3: CASSWEFPEQFF. In nucleotides, the CDR3 is TGTGCCAGCAGCTGGGAATTCCCAGAGCAGTTCTTC. This chain links TRBV7-2 with TRBJ2-1; D is unclear. The V gene lost 4 bases and the J gene lost 10 bases, with 11 bases spanning the gap. Germline-derived CDR1 and CDR2 are SGHTA and FQGNSA. CDR3 size: 12 residues.

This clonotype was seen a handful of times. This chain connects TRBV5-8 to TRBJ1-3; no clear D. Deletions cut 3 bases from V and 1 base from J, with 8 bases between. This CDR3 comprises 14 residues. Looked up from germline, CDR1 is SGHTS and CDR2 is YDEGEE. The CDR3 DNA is TGTGCCAGCAGCTACAGCTTATCTGGAAACACCATATATTTT. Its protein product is CASSYSLSGNTIYF.

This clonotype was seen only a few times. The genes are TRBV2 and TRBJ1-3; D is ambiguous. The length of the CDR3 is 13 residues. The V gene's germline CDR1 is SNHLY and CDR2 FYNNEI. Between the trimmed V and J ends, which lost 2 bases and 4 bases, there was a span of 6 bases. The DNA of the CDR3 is TGTGCCAGCAGTGAACAGACGGGAAACACCATATATTTT. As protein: CASSEQTGNTIYF.

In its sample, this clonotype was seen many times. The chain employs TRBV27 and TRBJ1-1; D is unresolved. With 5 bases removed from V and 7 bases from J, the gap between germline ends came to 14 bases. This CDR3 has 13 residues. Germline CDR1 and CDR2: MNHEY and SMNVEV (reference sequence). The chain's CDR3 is CASSVPGASEAFF. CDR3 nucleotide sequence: TGTGCCAGCAGTGTCCCAGGCGCTAGTGAAGCTTTCTTT.

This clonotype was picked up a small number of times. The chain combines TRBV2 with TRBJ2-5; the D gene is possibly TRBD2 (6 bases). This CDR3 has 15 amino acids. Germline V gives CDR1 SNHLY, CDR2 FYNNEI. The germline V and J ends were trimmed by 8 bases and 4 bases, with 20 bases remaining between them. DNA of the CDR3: TGTGCCAGCGGGGGAGGTATAACGAAGAGAGAGACCCAGTACTTC. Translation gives CASGGGITKRETQYF.

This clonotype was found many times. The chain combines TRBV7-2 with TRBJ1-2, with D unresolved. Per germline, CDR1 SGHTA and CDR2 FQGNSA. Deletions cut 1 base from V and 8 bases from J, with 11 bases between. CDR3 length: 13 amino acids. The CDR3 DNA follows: TGTGCCAGCAGCTTAGTTGGAGGGCGAGGCTACACCTTC. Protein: CASSLVGGRGYTF.

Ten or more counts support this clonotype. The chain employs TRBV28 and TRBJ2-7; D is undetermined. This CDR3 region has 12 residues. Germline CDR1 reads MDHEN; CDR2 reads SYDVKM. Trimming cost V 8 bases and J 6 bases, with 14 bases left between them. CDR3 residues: CASSPLVSEQYF. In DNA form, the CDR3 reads TGTGCCAGCTCCCCTCTGGTAAGCGAGCAGTACTTC.

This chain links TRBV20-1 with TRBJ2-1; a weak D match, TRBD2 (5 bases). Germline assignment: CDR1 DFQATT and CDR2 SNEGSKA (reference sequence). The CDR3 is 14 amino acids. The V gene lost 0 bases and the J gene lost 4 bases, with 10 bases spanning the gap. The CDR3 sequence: CSARDQAVYNEQFF. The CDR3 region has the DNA TGCAGTGCTAGAGACCAAGCGGTTTACAATGAGCAGTTCTTC.